Below, one T cell receptor beta chain is given with its context. Clones were sequenced by immunoSEQ multiplex PCR, and TCRdb holds only the in-frame ones, with some missing. The table has some 190,000 clones, 84% seen once. The entry originates in a study of blood T cell repertoires in COVID-19. The CDR3 covers 13 residues. Per germline, CDR1 SGHRS and CDR2 YFSETQ. V was cut by 1 base and J by 5 bases, with 9 bases left in between. Participants were aged roughly 18 to 95 years, lived in 20 to 30 US areas, and enrolled virtually. Clinical histories supplied by participants themselves formed the basis of cohort assignment.

The chain recombines TRBV5-1 with TRBJ1-2; no clear D gene. The clonotype comes from a woman between 25 and 40 years old who had been exposed to COVID-19. The specimen sequenced was PBMCs or T cells enriched from blood (not recorded which). The CDR3 protein is CASSLSGKYGYTF. CDR3 bases: TGCGCCAGCAGCTTGTCCGGGAAATATGGCTACACCTTC. The whole variable domain, remainder taken from reference TRBV5-1 and TRBJ1-2, is KAGVTQTPRYLIKTRGQQVTLSCSPISGHRSVSWYQQTPGQGLQFLFEYFSETQRNKGNFPGRFSGRQFSNSRSEMNVSTLELGDSALYLCASSLSGKYGYTFGSGTRLTVV.